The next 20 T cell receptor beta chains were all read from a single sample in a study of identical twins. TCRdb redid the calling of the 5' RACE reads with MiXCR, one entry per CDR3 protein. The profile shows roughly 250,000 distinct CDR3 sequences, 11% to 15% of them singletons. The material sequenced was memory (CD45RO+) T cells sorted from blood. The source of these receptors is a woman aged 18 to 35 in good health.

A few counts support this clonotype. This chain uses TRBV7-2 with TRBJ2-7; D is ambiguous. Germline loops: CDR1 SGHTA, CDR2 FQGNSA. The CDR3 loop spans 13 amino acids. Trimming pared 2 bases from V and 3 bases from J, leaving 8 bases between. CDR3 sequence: CASSLIESYEQYF. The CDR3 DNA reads TGTGCCAGCAGCTTAATTGAAAGCTACGAGCAGTACTTC.

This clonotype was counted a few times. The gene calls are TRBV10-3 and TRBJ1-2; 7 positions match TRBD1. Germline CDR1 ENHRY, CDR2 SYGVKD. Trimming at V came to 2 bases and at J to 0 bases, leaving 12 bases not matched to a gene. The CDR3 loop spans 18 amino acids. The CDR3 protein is CAISEPYTDRASNYGYTF. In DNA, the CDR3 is TGTGCCATCAGTGAGCCCTACACCGACAGGGCTTCTAACTATGGCTACACCTTC.

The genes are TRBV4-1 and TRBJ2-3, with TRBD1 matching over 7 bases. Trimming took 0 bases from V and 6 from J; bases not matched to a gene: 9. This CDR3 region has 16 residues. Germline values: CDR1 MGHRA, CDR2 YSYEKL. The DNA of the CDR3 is TGCGCCAGCAGCCAAGATGACAGGGATACTGGGGATACGCAGTATTTT. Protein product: CASSQDDRDTGDTQYF.

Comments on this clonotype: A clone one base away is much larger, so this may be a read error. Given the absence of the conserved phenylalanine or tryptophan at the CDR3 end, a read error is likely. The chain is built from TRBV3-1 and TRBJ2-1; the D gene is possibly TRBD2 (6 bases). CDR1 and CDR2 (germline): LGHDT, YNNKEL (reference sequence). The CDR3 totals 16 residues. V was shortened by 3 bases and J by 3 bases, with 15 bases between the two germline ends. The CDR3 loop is CASSHKGLNDYNEQFL. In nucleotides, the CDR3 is TGTGCCAGCAGCCACAAAGGACTAAATGACTACAATGAGCAGTTCTTA.

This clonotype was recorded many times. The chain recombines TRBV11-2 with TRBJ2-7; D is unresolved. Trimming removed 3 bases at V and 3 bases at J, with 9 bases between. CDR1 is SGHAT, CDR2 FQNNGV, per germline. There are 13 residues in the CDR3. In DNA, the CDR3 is TGTGCCAGCAGCTTTGAGGTTGGCTACGAGCAGTACTTC. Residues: CASSFEVGYEQYF.

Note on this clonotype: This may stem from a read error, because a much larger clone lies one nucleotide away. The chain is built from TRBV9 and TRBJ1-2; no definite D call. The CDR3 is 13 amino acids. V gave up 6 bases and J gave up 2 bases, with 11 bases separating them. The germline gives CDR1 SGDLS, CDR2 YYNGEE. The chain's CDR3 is CASIVTENYGYTF. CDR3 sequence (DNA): TGTGCCAGCATCGTTACAGAGAACTATGGCTACACCTTC.

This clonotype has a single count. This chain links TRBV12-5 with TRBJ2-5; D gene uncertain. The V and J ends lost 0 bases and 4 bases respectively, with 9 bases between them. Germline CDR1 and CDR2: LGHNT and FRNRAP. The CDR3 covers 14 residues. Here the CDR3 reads CASGLVGVGETQYF. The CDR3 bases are TGTGCTAGTGGTTTGGTCGGCGTAGGAGAGACCCAGTACTTC.

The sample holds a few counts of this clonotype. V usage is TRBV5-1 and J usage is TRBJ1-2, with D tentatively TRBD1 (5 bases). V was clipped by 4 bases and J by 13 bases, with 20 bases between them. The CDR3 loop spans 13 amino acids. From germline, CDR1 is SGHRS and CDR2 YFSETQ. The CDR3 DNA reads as TGCGCCAGCAGCCGAACTACGGACACAGGTGCCACCTTC. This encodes CASSRTTDTGATF.

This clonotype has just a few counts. The CDR3 DNA reads as TGTGCCAGCAGCGGTAGCGGGAGGGCAATCAAAGATACGCAGTATTTT. It encodes CASSGSGRAIKDTQYF. This rearrangement joins TRBV9 to TRBJ2-3; 11 bases align to TRBD2. The length of the CDR3 is 16 residues. CDR1 is SGDLS, CDR2 YYNGEE, per germline. V lost 3 bases, J lost 5 bases, and 8 bases stayed unmatched.

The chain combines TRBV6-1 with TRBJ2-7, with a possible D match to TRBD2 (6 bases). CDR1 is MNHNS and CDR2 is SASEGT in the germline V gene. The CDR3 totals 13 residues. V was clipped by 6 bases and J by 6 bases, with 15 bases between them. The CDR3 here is CASRAGSWGEQYF. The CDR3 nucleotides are TGTGCCAGCAGAGCCGGGAGTTGGGGCGAGCAGTACTTC.

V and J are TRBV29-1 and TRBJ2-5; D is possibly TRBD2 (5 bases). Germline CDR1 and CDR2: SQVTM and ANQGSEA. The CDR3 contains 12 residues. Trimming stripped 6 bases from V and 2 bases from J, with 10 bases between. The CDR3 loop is CSVDPGQETQYF. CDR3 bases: TGCAGCGTGGATCCGGGGCAAGAGACCCAGTACTTC.

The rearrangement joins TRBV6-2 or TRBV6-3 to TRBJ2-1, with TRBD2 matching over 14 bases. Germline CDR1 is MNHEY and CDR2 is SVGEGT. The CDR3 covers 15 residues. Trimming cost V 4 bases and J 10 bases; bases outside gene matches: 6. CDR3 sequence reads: CASSSRTSGRNEQFF. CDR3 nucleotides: TGTGCCAGCAGTTCCCGGACTAGCGGGAGGAACGAGCAGTTCTTC.

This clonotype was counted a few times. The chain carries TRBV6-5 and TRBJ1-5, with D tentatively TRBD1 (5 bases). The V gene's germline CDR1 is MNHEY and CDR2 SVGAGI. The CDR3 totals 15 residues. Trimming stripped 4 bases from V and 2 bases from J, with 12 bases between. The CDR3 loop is CASSLTKGGNQPQHF. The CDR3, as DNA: TGTGCCAGCAGTTTGACGAAAGGGGGCAATCAGCCCCAGCATTTT.

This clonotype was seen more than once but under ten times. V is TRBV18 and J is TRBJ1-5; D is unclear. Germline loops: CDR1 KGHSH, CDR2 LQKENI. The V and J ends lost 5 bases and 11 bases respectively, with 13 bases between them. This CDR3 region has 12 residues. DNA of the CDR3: TGTGCCAGCTCAGCTGGTCGCGGAGCCCAGCATTTT. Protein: CASSAGRGAQHF.

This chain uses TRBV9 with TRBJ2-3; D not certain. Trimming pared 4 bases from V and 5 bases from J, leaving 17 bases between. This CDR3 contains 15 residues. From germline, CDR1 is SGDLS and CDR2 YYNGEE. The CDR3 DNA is TGTGCCAGCAGCAAAAGCCGGCATCGAGAAGATACGCAGTATTTT. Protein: CASSKSRHREDTQYF.

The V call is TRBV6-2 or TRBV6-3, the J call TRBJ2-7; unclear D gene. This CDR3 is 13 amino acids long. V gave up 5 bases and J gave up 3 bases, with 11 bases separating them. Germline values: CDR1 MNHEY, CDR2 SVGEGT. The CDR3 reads CASSLTTYYEQYF. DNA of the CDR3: TGTGCCAGCAGTCTTACTACCTACTACGAGCAGTACTTC.

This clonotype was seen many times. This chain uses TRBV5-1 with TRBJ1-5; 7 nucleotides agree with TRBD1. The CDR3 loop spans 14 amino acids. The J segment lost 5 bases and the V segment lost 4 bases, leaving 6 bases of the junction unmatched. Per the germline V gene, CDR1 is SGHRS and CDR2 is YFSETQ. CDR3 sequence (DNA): TGCGCCAGCAGCATCACAACAGGGGATCAGCCCCAGCATTTT. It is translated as CASSITTGDQPQHF.

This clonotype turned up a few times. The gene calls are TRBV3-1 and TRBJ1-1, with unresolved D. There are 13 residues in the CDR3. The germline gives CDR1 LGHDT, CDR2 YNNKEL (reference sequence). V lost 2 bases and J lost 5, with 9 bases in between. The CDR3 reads CASSQLSQTEAFF. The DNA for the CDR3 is TGTGCCAGCAGCCAATTGTCCCAGACTGAAGCTTTCTTT.

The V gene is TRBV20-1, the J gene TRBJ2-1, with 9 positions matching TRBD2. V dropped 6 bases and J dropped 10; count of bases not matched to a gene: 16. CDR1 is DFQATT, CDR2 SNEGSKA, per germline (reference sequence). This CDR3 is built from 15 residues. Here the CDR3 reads CSARRPGLANSEQFF. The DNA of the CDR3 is TGCAGTGCAAGAAGACCGGGACTAGCTAACTCCGAGCAGTTCTTC.

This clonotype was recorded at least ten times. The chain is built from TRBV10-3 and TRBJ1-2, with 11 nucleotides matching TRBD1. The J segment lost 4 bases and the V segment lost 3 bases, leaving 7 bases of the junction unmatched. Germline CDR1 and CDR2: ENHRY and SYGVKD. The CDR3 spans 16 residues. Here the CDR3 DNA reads TGTGCCATCAGTGATCGTCCCGGGACAGGGGGCTATGGCTACACCTTC. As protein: CAISDRPGTGGYGYTF.